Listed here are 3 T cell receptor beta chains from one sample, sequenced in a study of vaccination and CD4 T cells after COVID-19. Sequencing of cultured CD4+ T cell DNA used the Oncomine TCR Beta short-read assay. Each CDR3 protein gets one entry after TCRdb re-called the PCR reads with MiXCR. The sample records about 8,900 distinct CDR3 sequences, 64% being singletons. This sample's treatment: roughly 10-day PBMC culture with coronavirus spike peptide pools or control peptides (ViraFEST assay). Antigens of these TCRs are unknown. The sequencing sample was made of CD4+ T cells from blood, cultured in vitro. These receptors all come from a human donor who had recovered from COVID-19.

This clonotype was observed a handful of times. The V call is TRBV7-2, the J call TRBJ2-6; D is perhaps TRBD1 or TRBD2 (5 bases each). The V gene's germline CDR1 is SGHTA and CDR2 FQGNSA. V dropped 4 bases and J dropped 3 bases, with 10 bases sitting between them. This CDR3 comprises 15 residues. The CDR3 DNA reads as TGTGCCAGCAGCTCGAGGGGACGTGGGGCCAACGTCCTGACTTTC. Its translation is CASSSRGRGANVLTF.

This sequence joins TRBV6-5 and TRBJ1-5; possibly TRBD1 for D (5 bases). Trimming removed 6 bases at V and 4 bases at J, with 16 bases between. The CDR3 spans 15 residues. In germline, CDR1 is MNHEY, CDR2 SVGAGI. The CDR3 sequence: CASSYTGLVNQPQHF. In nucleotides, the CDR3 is TGTGCCAGCAGCTACACGGGACTTGTAAATCAGCCCCAGCATTTT.

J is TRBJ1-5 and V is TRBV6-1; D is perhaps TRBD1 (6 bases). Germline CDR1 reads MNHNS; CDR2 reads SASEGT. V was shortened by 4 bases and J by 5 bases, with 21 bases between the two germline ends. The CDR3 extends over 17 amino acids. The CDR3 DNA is TGTGCCAGCAGTGCCCAACCGAGCAGGGGTGGGGATCAGCCCCAGCATTTT. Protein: CASSAQPSRGGDQPQHF.